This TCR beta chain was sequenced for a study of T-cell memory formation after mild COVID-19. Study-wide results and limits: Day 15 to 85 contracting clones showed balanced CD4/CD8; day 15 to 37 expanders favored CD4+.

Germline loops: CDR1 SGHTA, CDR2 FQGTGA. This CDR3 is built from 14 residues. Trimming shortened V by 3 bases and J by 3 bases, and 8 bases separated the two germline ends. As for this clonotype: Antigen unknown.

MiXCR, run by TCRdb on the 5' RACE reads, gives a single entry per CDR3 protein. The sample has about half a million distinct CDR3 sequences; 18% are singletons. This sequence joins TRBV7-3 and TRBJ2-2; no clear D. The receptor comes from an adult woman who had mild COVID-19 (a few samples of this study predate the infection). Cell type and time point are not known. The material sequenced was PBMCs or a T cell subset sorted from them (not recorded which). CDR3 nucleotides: TGTGCCAGCAGCTTTAGACGTTACACCGGGGAGCTGTTTTTT. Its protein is CASSFRRYTGELFF.